This passage covers 11 T cell receptor beta chains from one sample sequenced in a study of blood T cell repertoires in COVID-19. This table comes from immunoSEQ multiplex PCR, and its TCRdb copy is limited to in-frame clones, with some not included. The top ten hold 3.5% to 5.5% of the sample, which has some 270,000 clones, approximately 85% seen once. Material: PBMCs or T cells enriched from blood (not recorded which). The receptors here all came from a woman in her thirties who had recovered from COVID-19.

The chain combines TRBV6-5 with TRBJ1-5; 7 positions match TRBD1. Germline CDR1 reads MNHEY; CDR2 reads SVGAGI. This CDR3 contains 14 residues. V was clipped by 6 bases and J by 1 base; unmatched bases: 3. CDR3 sequence: CASRTGSSNQPQHF. DNA for the CDR3: TGTGCCAGCAGGACAGGGTCGAGCAATCAGCCCCAGCATTTT.

V usage is TRBV5-1 and J usage is TRBJ2-3; D might be TRBD2 (6 bases). V lost 7 bases and J 0 bases, leaving 21 bases between the germline ends. The germline CDR1 and CDR2 sequences are SGHRS and YFSETQ. The CDR3 is made up of 17 amino acids. The CDR3 coding sequence is TGCGCCAGCCAGAGGCCTAGCGAGATACCTAGCACAGATACGCAGTATTTT. Protein: CASQRPSEIPSTDTQYF.

The gene calls are TRBV7-9 and TRBJ2-7; D call uncertain. The CDR3 has 15 residues. Trimming shortened V by 1 base and J by 1 base, and 11 bases separated the two germline ends. From germline, CDR1 is SEHNR and CDR2 FQNEAQ (reference sequence). The CDR3 here is CASSLGRVDSYEQYF. CDR3 in DNA: TGTGCCAGCAGCTTAGGACGGGTCGATTCCTACGAGCAGTACTTC.

The gene calls are TRBV29-1 and TRBJ1-3; TRBD1 matches at 8 bases. The V and J ends lost 4 bases and 4 bases, in that order; junction bases with no gene match: 9. This CDR3 contains 15 residues. The germline gives CDR1 SQVTM, CDR2 ANQGSEA. CDR3 residues: CSVGYAGGTGNTIYF. The CDR3 DNA is TGCAGCGTTGGATACGCAGGGGGCACAGGAAACACCATATATTTT.

The rearrangement uses TRBV28 and TRBJ2-5; perhaps TRBD2 as D (6 bases). The CDR3 loop spans 13 amino acids. Germline assignment: CDR1 MDHEN and CDR2 SYDVKM. The V end was cut by 3 bases, the J end by 2 bases, with 7 bases between. CDR3 protein: CASSFGGQETQYF. The CDR3 DNA sequence: TGTGCCAGCAGTTTCGGGGGTCAAGAGACCCAGTACTTC.

This clone was seen a single time. The chain employs TRBV28 and TRBJ1-2, with D possibly TRBD1 on 5 matching bases. The CDR3 length is 12 residues. V lost 6 bases and J 9 bases, leaving 14 bases between the germline ends. Germline V gene data show CDR1 as MDHEN and CDR2 as SYDVKM. The CDR3 loop is CASSSTGDRYTF. Written as DNA, the CDR3 is TGTGCCAGCAGCTCCACGGGGGATCGCTACACCTTC.

The chain carries TRBV11-2 and TRBJ2-1, with TRBD2 identical over 13 bases. V lost 8 bases to trimming and J lost 0 bases; unmatched junction nucleotides: 7. Germline CDR1 SGHAT, CDR2 FQNNGV. This CDR3 is built from 17 residues. CDR3 loop: CASGSGTSGISYNEQFF. The CDR3 region has the DNA TGTGCCAGCGGGTCCGGGACTAGCGGGATCTCCTACAATGAGCAGTTCTTC.

The rearrangement uses TRBV3-1 (or the pseudogene TRBV3-2) and TRBJ2-2, with D perhaps matching TRBD1 (6 bases). Germline values: CDR1 LGHDT, CDR2 YNNKEL (reference sequence). This CDR3 spans 15 amino acids. Trimming left V 3 bases short and J 4 bases short, with 12 bases between. The CDR3: CASSHRDTGTGELFF. CDR3 nucleotide sequence: TGTGCCAGCAGCCACCGGGACACGGGCACCGGGGAGCTGTTTTTT.

The chain couples TRBV13 to TRBJ2-1, with D perhaps matching TRBD2 (6 bases). V gave up 5 bases and J gave up 7 bases, with 18 bases separating them. Germline V gives CDR1 PRHDT, CDR2 FYEKMQ (reference sequence). CDR3 length: 15 amino acids. CDR3 DNA: TGTGCCAGCAGCCTCTCGGGGAGGTCGAGGAATGAGCAGTTCTTC. Protein product: CASSLSGRSRNEQFF.

V usage is TRBV10-2 and J usage is TRBJ2-7, with TRBD2 identical over 12 bases. Unmatched junction bases numbered 5, after V lost 0 bases and J lost 2 bases. Germline assignment: CDR1 WSHSY and CDR2 SAAADI. This CDR3 contains 17 residues. CDR3 amino acids: CASSESGLAGRAYEQYF. The CDR3 DNA is TGCGCCAGCAGTGAGTCAGGACTAGCGGGACGAGCCTACGAGCAGTACTTC.

The chain recombines TRBV11-2 with TRBJ2-7; D remains unclear. The CDR3 has 14 amino acids. Looked up from germline, CDR1 is SGHAT and CDR2 is FQNNGV. Trimming took 4 bases from V and 0 from J, leaving 10 bases between them. The CDR3 protein is CASSYGVHSYEQYF. The CDR3 DNA follows: TGTGCCAGCAGCTACGGAGTACACTCCTACGAGCAGTACTTC.